This T cell receptor beta chain was identified during a study of CD8 T cells in ankylosing spondylitis. There are a few counts of this clonotype. The antigen is unknown. Germline V gene lookup returns CDR1 SGDLS and CDR2 YYNGEE. V was pared by 5 bases and J by 1 base, with 5 bases of the junction left unmatched. This CDR3 is 14 amino acids long. Overall study results and limits: Some motif variants had been reported before (in reactive arthritis synovial fluid and blood). For ankylosing spondylitis blood, a TCR beta motif of seven to nine highly homologous variants appeared characteristic. Significantly higher representation of disease-linked clones was reported for matched ankylosing spondylitis synovial fluid.

Quantitative barcoded 5'-RACE was used to prepare TCR beta libraries. TCRdb analysed the 5' RACE reads with MiXCR anew, one entry per CDR3 protein. Of some 150,000 distinct CDR3 sequences listed, 11% are singletons. The receptor was derived from a female donor with ankylosing spondylitis or in good health (not recorded which). Sequencing was done on a sample of blood, either unsorted or a sorted T cell fraction (not recorded which). J is TRBJ2-5 and V is TRBV9; 7 bases line up with TRBD1. The CDR3: CASRTDRSQETQYF. The DNA for the CDR3 is TGTGCCAGCAGAACGGACAGGTCCCAAGAGACCCAGTACTTC.